What follows are 7 T cell receptor beta chains derived from one specimen sequenced in a study of OX40 agonist ivuxolimab in advanced cancers. Produced via immunoSEQ multiplex PCR; TCRdb's table is partial and in-frame only. The table lists roughly 130,000 clones, about 93% of them singletons. Material: CD4+ or CD8+ T cells sorted from blood, obtained in a trial of the OX40 agonist ivuxolimab. These receptors were taken from an adult with an advanced solid tumor such as melanoma, head and neck, liver or kidney cancer.

The genes are TRBV19 and TRBJ1-6, with D maybe TRBD1 (6 bases). Per the germline V gene, CDR1 is LNHDA and CDR2 is SQIVND (reference sequence). Trimming shortened V by 6 bases and J by 8 bases, and 20 bases separated the two germline ends. The CDR3 has 16 residues. Here the CDR3 DNA reads TGTGCCAGTAGCGCCCACAAACAGGGCATGGATTCACCCCTCCACTTT. The encoded protein is CASSAHKQGMDSPLHF.

This clone was seen just once. The V call is TRBV19, the J call TRBJ2-3; D might be TRBD2 (6 bases). The CDR3 has 18 residues. CDR1 LNHDA and CDR2 SQIVND come from the germline V gene (reference sequence). Trimming removed 5 bases at V and 0 bases at J, with 21 bases between. This CDR3 reads CASSLTRKTRFSTDTQYF. The DNA of the CDR3 is TGTGCCAGTAGTCTCACCCGAAAGACTAGATTTAGCACAGATACGCAGTATTTT.

The gene calls are TRBV7-2 and TRBJ2-1; TRBD2 matches 7 bases. The trim removed 5 bases at V and 1 base at J, leaving 11 bases unmatched. CDR1 and CDR2 (germline): SGHTA, FQGNSA. The CDR3 totals 17 residues. The DNA of the CDR3 is TGTGCCAGCAGCCCTTTGGGAGCGGGACGGTCCTACAATGAGCAGTTCTTC. Its protein is CASSPLGAGRSYNEQFF.

This clone showed up just once. CDR3 sequence reads: CASRLAGAQETQYF. The CDR3 DNA follows: TGTGCCTCCCGACTAGCGGGGGCCCAAGAGACCCAGTACTTC. The chain has TRBV30 and TRBJ2-5; 12 positions agree with TRBD2. CDR1 and CDR2 from the germline V gene are GTSNPN and SVGIG (reference sequence). This CDR3 region has 14 residues. The ends lost 7 bases at V and 1 base at J; junction bases unmatched: 4.

V gene TRBV9 combines with J gene TRBJ2-3; 10 nucleotides match TRBD2. The CDR3 contains 20 residues. Germline V gene lookup returns CDR1 SGDLS and CDR2 YYNGEE. V was pared by 3 bases and J by 0 bases, with 16 bases of the junction left unmatched. The CDR3 region has the DNA TGTGCCAGCAGCGCCGGCTATCAGCGGGGGGGTGTTACTAGCACAGATACGCAGTATTTT. Protein sequence: CASSAGYQRGGVTSTDTQYF.

The chain combines TRBV30 with TRBJ1-5; the match to TRBD1 covers 9 bases. Germline CDR1 GTSNPN, CDR2 SVGIG (reference sequence). The J segment lost 3 bases and the V segment lost 3 bases, leaving 3 bases of the junction unmatched. The CDR3 is 14 amino acids. CDR3 in DNA: TGTGCCTGGAGCGACAGGGGGGACAATCAGCCCCAGCATTTT. Amino acids: CAWSDRGDNQPQHF. The full variable domain, with the rest looked up from reference TRBV30 and TRBJ1-5, is SQTIHQWPATLVQPVGSPLSLECTVEGTSNPNLYWYRQAAGRGLQLLFYSVGIGQISSEVPQNLSASRPQDRQFILSSKKLLLSDSGFYLCAWSDRGDNQPQHFGDGTRLSIL.

This clone appeared once. The chain combines TRBV5-4 with TRBJ2-1; 11 bases agree with TRBD2. Losses at the gene ends were 3 bases for V and 4 bases for J; bases not matched to a gene: 6. Germline V lookup: CDR1 SGHNT, CDR2 YYREEE (reference sequence). The CDR3 runs to 16 residues. The CDR3 loop reads CASSSAGTSGYNEQFF. CDR3 nucleotide sequence: TGTGCCAGCAGCTCCGCTGGGACTAGCGGATACAATGAGCAGTTCTTC.